This T cell receptor beta chain was found in a study of cytomegalovirus exposure and HLA in healthy donors. About the research overall: The 90 to 150 validation repertoires, a later analysis reported, used the same platform as the 666 first-cohort repertoires.

As to this clone: Antigen: not known.

The donors were part of the approximately 120-subject validation cohort, which stood apart from the roughly 640-subject first cohort. Here immunoSEQ multiplex PCR was the method, and the copy in TCRdb shows in-frame clones only, minus some. In the table there are under 350,000 clones, 86% of which are singletons. Study-level findings and limits: The study listed some 160 cytomegalovirus-associated TCR beta chains. Subsequent analysis of the approximately 110 validation repertoires found a tendency for first-cohort TCR clusters to co-occur.

CDR3 length equals 13 residues. Trimming cost V 3 bases and J 4 bases, with 12 bases left between them. CDR1 and CDR2 from the germline V gene are GTSNPN and SVGIG (reference sequence). This receptor was obtained from a woman aged 18 to 35 in good health and CMV-seronegative. Sequencing was performed on PBMCs. V usage is TRBV30 and J usage is TRBJ1-1; perhaps TRBD1 as D (6 bases). The CDR3 loop is CAWSGQGSTEAFF. CDR3 DNA sequence: TGTGCCTGGAGCGGCCAGGGGAGCACTGAAGCTTTCTTT.